The entry below gives a single TCR beta chain sequence along with its context. Its antigen is currently unknown. The data were produced by immunoSEQ multiplex PCR, yet TCRdb's version contains in-frame clones alone and is incomplete. The table shows approximately 120,000 clones, with just over 90% occurring only once. This entry is derived from a study of graft-versus-host responses after intestinal transplantation. Overall study context: Those transplanted obtained multivisceral, liver-intestinal, or isolated intestinal grafts. Anti-thymocyte globulin served as induction for all recipients, who then took tacrolimus and steroids for about 3 years. Study outcomes and limitations: High graft-versus-host to host-versus-graft clonal ratios were found in allografts of patients who had graft-donor T cell macrochimerism.

The CDR3 is made up of 13 amino acids. V lost 1 base, J lost 0 bases, and 4 bases lay in between. The germline V gene has CDR1 SGHAT and CDR2 FQNNGV. This TCR was recovered from a human donor who received an intestinal transplant. The source was unstimulated CD4+ T cells sorted from spleen or lymph node cells, collected before intestinal transplant. The rearrangement links TRBV11-2 to TRBJ2-7; D remains unclear. The CDR3 here is CASSLGISYEQYF. The CDR3 coding sequence is TGTGCCAGCAGCTTAGGGATCTCCTACGAGCAGTACTTC.